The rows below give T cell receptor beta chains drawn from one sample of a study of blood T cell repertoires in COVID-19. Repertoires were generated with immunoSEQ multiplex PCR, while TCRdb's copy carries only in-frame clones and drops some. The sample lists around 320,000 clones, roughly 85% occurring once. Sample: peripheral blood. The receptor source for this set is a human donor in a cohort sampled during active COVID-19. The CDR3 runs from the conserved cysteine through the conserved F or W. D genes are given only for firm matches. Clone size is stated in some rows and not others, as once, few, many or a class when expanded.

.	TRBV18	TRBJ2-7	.	CASSPGATSYEQYF	TGTGCCAGCTCACCAGGGGCCACCTCCTACGAGCAGTACTTC
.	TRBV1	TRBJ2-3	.	CTSSHLSPSGGTDTQYF	TGCACCAGCAGCCATCTGAGCCCTAGCGGGGGCACAGATACGCAGTATTTT
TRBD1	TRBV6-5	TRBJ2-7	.	CASSPRDSTYEQYF	TGTGCCAGCAGTCCCCGGGACAGCACCTACGAGCAGTACTTC
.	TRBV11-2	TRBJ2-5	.	CASSSTGSLETQYF	TGTGCCAGCAGCTCTACAGGTAGTCTGGAGACCCAGTACTTC
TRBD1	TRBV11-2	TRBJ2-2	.	CASSLEGQGRYTGELFF	TGTGCCAGCAGCTTAGAAGGACAGGGACGATACACCGGGGAGCTGTTTTTT
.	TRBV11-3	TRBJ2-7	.	CASSLDPTLEQYF	TGTGCCAGCAGCTTAGATCCGACACTCGAGCAGTACTTC
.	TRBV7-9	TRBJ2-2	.	CASSPDYGTTGELFF	TGTGCCAGCAGCCCGGACTATGGTACCACCGGGGAGCTGTTTTTT
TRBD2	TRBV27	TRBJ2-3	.	CASSFYPTRGGSQTDTQYF	TGTGCCAGCAGTTTTTACCCGACTCGCGGGGGGTCCCAAACAGATACGCAGTATTTT
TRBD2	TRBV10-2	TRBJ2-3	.	CATRTSSDTQYF	TGCGCCACCCGGACTAGTTCAGATACGCAGTATTTT
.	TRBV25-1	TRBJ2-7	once	CASTGWENEQYF	TGTGCCAGCACCGGGTGGGAGAACGAGCAGTACTTC
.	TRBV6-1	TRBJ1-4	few	CASSEAGGFEKLFF	TGTGCCAGCAGTGAAGCAGGGGGTTTTGAAAAACTGTTTTTT
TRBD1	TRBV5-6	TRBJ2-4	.	CASSLLRDRAKNIQYF	TGTGCCAGCAGTCTACTGAGGGACAGAGCCAAAAACATTCAGTACTTC
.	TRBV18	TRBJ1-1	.	CASSPNRAEAFF	TGTGCCAGCTCACCAAACAGGGCAGAAGCTTTCTTT
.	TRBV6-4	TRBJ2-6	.	CASSDQTLGANVLTF	TGTGCCAGCAGCGATCAGACTTTGGGGGCCAACGTCCTGACTTTC
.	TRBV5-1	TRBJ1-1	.	CASSLVGRGDEAFF	TGCGCCAGCAGCTTGGTGGGTCGGGGGGATGAAGCTTTCTTT
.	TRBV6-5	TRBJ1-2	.	CASTDRYGYTF	TGTGCCAGCACCGACAGATATGGCTACACCTTC
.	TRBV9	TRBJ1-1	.	CASSVVWGGNTEAFF	TGTGCCAGCAGCGTAGTATGGGGAGGGAACACTGAAGCTTTCTTT
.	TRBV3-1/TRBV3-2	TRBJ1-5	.	CASSQGGSYGNQPQHF	TGTGCCAGCAGCCAAGGGGGCTCGTACGGCAATCAGCCCCAGCATTTT
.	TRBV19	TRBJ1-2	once	CATRGGSEAYGYTF	TGTGCCACCCGAGGAGGCAGTGAGGCCTATGGCTACACCTTC
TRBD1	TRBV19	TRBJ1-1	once	CASSIDRAYTEAFF	TGTGCCAGTAGTATCGACAGGGCCTACACTGAAGCTTTCTTT
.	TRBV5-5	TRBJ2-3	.	CASSLTGIDTQYF	TGTGCCAGCAGCTTGACAGGAATTGATACGCAGTATTTT
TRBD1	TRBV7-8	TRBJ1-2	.	CASSLGTGDGYTF	TGTGCCAGCAGCTTAGGGACAGGGGATGGCTACACCTTC
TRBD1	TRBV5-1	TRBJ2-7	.	CASSYAGTGGYEQYF	TGCGCCAGCAGCTACGCCGGGACAGGGGGCTACGAGCAGTACTTC
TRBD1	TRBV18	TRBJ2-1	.	CASSLTGSHEQFF	TGTGCCAGCTCACTGACAGGGTCCCATGAGCAGTTCTTC
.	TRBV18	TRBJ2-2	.	CASSIGQTNTGELFF	TGTGCCAGCTCAATCGGACAGACGAACACCGGGGAGCTGTTTTTT
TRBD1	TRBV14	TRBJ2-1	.	CASSQLGTANEQFF	TGTGCCAGCAGCCAACTGGGGACAGCCAATGAGCAGTTCTTC
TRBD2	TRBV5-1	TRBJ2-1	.	CASSLELAGYNEQFF	TGCGCCAGCAGCTTGGAACTAGCGGGGTACAATGAGCAGTTCTTC
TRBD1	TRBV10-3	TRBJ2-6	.	CAIRTGTGSSGANVLTF	TGTGCCATCAGGACCGGGACAGGGAGCTCTGGGGCCAACGTCCTGACTTTC
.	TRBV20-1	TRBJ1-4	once	CSASTQGREKLFF	TGCAGTGCTAGTACGCAGGGTCGAGAAAAACTGTTTTTT
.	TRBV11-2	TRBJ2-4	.	CASSSIALGSTNIQYF	TGTGCCAGCAGCTCGATAGCCTTAGGGAGCACGAACATTCAGTACTTC
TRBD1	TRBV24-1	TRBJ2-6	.	CATSDYRGPGANVLTF	TGTGCCACCAGTGACTACAGGGGACCGGGGGCCAACGTCCTGACTTTC
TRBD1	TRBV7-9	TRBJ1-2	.	CASSLPKQGGYTF	TGTGCCAGCAGCTTACCCAAACAGGGGGGCTACACCTTC
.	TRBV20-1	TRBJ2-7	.	CSARSSYEQYF	TGCAGTGCTAGGAGCTCCTACGAGCAGTACTTC
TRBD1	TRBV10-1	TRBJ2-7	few	CASADRGNEQYF	TGCGCCAGCGCGGACAGGGGGAACGAGCAGTACTTC
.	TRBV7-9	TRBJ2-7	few	CASSLASLKGVTYEQYF	TGTGCCAGCAGCTTAGCTAGCCTTAAGGGGGTTACCTACGAGCAGTACTTC
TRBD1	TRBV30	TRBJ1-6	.	CAWVDRGAYNSPLHF	TGTGCCTGGGTCGACAGGGGCGCCTATAATTCACCCCTCCACTTT
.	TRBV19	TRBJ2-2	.	CASQGVSGELFF	TGTGCCAGTCAGGGCGTCTCCGGGGAGCTGTTTTTT
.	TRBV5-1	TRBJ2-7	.	CASSSSSPEEIEQYF	TGCGCCAGCAGCTCCTCCTCTCCAGAGGAAATCGAGCAGTACTTC
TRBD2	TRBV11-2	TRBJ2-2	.	CASRPTSGGAEFWELFF	TGTGCCAGCAGACCCACTAGCGGGGGGGCGGAATTCTGGGAGCTGTTTTTT
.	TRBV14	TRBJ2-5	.	CASSQQGEETQYF	TGTGCCAGCAGCCAACAGGGTGAGGAGACCCAGTACTTC
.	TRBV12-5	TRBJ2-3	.	CASGRNRAGGIALSTDTQYF	TGTGCTAGTGGGCGTAACAGAGCAGGGGGGATCGCCCTTAGCACAGATACGCAGTATTTT
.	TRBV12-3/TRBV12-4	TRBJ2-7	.	CASSLDRPAGEIF	TGTGCCAGCAGTTTAGATCGTCCGGCAGGGGAAATCTTC
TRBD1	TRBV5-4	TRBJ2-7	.	CASGQTTGSREQYF	TGTGCCAGCGGGCAAACGACAGGGTCGCGCGAGCAGTACTTC
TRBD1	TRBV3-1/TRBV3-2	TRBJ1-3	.	CASSRGDSYSGNTIYF	TGTGCCAGCAGCCGTGGGGACAGTTACTCTGGAAACACCATATATTTT
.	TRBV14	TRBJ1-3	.	CASSLVGQRPGNTIYF	TGTGCCAGCAGCCTGGTCGGTCAGCGACCTGGAAACACCATATATTTT
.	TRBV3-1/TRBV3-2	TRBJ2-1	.	CASSQELESEQFF	TGTGCCAGCAGCCAAGAACTAGAAAGTGAGCAGTTCTTC
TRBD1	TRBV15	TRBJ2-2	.	CATRDPGQINGELFF	TGTGCCACCAGAGACCCGGGACAGATTAACGGGGAGCTGTTTTTT
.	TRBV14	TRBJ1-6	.	CASSQGGVSPLHF	TGTGCCAGCAGCCAAGGGGGCGTTTCACCCCTCCACTTT
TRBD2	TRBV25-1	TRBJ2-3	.	CASHTSGSSSTDTQYF	TGTGCCAGTCATACTAGCGGGAGCTCTAGCACAGATACGCAGTATTTT
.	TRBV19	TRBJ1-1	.	CASSIMGLEAFF	TGTGCCAGTAGTATAATGGGACTTGAAGCTTTCTTT
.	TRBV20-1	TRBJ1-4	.	CSASLGQRSLRRSTNEKLFF	TGCAGTGCTAGTCTCGGACAGAGAAGCCTCCGTAGATCAACTAATGAAAAACTGTTTTTT
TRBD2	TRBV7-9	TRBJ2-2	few	CASSLGGTRTGELFF	TGTGCCAGCAGCTTAGGAGGGACTAGGACCGGGGAGCTGTTTTTT